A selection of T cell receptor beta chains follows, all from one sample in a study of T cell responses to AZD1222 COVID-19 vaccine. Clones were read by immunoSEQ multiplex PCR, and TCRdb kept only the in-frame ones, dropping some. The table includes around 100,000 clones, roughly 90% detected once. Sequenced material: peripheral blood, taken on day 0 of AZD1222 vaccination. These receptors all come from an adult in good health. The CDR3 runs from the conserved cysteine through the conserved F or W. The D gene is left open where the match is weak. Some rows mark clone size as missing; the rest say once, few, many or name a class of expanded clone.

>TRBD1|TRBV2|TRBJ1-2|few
CASSELNRGSGYTF
TGTGCCAGCAGTGAATTAAACAGGGGCAGTGGCTACACCTTC
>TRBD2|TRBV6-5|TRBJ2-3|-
CASSYGTSGSADTQYF
TGTGCCAGCAGTTACGGGACTAGCGGGAGTGCAGATACGCAGTATTTT
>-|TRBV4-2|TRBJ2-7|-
CASSPGFLYEQYF
TGTGCCAGCAGCCCGGGGTTTCTTTACGAGCAGTACTTC
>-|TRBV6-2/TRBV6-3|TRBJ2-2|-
CASSLGRVGELFF
TGTGCCAGCAGTCTCGGAAGGGTCGGGGAGCTGTTTTTT
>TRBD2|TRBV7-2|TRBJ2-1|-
CASSPLLAGGLIEQFF
TGTGCCAGCAGCCCGTTACTAGCGGGGGGGCTGATTGAGCAGTTCTTC
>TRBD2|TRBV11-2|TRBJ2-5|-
CASSSAPGTRETQYF
TGTGCCAGCAGCTCTGCCCCCGGGACTAGAGAGACCCAGTACTTC
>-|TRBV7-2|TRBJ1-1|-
CASSLGRGSSYTEAFF
TGTGCCAGCAGCTTAGGGCGCGGGAGCTCCTACACTGAAGCTTTCTTT
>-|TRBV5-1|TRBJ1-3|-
CASSLAGGLGNTIYF
TGCGCCAGCAGCTTGGCTGGGGGCCTAGGAAACACCATATATTTT
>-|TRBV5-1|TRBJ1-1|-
CASSLTGGNTEAFF
TGCGCCAGCAGCTTGACCGGGGGGAACACTGAAGCTTTCTTT
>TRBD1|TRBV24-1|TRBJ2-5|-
CATSDLRPGTVGETQYF
TGTGCCACCAGTGATTTGCGGCCCGGGACAGTAGGGGAGACCCAGTACTTC
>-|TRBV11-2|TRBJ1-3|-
CASSLAQGFGNTIYF
TGTGCCAGCAGCCTCGCCCAGGGCTTCGGAAACACCATATATTTT
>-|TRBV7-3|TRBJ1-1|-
CASSPRAGWNTEAFF
TGTGCCAGCAGCCCCCGGGCAGGGTGGAACACTGAAGCTTTCTTT
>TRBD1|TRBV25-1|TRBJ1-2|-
CASSANNRGRDYGYTF
TGTGCCAGCAGTGCGAATAACAGGGGGCGCGACTATGGCTACACCTTC
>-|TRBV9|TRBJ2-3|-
CASSVDLAGTNTQYF
TGTGCCAGCAGCGTAGATCTTGCCGGGACAAATACGCAGTATTTT
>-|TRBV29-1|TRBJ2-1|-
CSVEIVGNEQFF
TGCAGCGTTGAAATAGTAGGCAATGAGCAGTTCTTC
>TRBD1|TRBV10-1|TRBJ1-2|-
CASYPGTGNGYTF
TGCGCCAGCTACCCTGGGACAGGGAATGGCTACACCTTC
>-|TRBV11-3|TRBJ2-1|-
CASSLNSPNEQFF
TGTGCCAGCAGCTTAAACAGCCCCAATGAGCAGTTCTTC
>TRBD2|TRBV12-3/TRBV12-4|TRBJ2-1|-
CASNRLAPNEQFF
TGTGCCAGCAACAGACTAGCGCCCAATGAGCAGTTCTTC
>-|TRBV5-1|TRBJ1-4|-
CASSSLGVSTPTNEKLFF
TGCGCCAGCAGCTCGTTGGGTGTTTCTACTCCAACTAATGAAAAACTGTTTTTT
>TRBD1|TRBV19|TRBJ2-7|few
CASSSGTGTYEQYF
TGTGCCAGTAGTTCCGGGACAGGGACCTACGAGCAGTACTTC
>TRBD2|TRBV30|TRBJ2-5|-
CAWGPGGGGQETQYF
TGTGCCTGGGGCCCGGGGGGGGGAGGCCAAGAGACCCAGTACTTC
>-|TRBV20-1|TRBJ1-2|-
CSAYMARGYTF
TGCAGTGCTTACATGGCCCGCGGCTACACCTTC
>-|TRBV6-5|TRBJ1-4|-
CASSLVVGINEKLFF
TGTGCCAGCAGTTTGGTGGTAGGGATTAATGAAAAACTGTTTTTT
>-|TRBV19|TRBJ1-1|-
CASSIAGNTEALF
TGTGCCAGTAGTATCGCCGGGAACACTGAAGCTCTCTTT
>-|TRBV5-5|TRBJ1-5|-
CASSLGQANQPQHF
TGTGCCAGCAGCTTGGGGCAGGCCAATCAGCCCCAGCATTTT
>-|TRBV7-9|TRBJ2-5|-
CASRWGHGETQYF
TGTGCCAGCAGATGGGGTCATGGGGAGACCCAGTACTTC
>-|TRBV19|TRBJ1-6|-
CASSPPGASSYNSPLHF
TGTGCCAGTAGCCCCCCAGGGGCGAGCTCCTATAATTCACCCCTCCACTTT
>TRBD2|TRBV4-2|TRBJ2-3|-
CASSRQTSGSGADTQYF
TGTGCCAGCAGCCGACAGACTAGCGGGAGTGGGGCAGATACGCAGTATTTT
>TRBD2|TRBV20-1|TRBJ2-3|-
CSVLREAAQYF
TGCAGTGTCCTCCGGGAGGCCGCGCAGTATTTT
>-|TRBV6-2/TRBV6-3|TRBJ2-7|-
CASSYPTGAYGQYF
TGTGCCAGCAGTTACCCGACTGGGGCCTATGGGCAGTACTTC
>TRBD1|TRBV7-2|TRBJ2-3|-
CASSSGQDLSTDTQYF
TGTGCCAGCAGCTCAGGACAGGACCTTAGCACAGATACGCAGTATTTT
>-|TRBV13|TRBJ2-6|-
CASSPGSGANVLTF
TGTGCCAGCAGCCCCGGCTCTGGGGCCAACGTCCTGACTTTC
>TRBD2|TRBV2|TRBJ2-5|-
CASSPGTRIPYF
TGTGCCAGCAGTCCCGGGACTAGGATCCCGTACTTC
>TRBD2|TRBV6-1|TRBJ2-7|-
CASSEVASGSGEQYF
TGTGCCAGCAGTGAAGTGGCTAGCGGGAGTGGCGAGCAGTACTTC
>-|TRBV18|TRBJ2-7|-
CASSQYQGEQYF
TGTGCCAGCTCACAGTATCAGGGGGAGCAGTACTTC
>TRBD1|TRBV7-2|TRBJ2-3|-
CASSFGTGPDTQYF
TGTGCCAGCAGCTTTGGGACAGGGCCAGATACGCAGTATTTT
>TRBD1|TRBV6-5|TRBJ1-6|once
CASSTGASRGSPLHF
TGTGCCAGCAGCACAGGGGCTAGCCGGGGGTCACCCCTCCACTTT
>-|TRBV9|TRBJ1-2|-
CASSVTGFYGYTF
TGTGCCAGCAGCGTAACGGGGTTCTATGGCTACACCTTC
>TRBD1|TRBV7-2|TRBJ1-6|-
CASSSLTGGKGSPLHF
TGTGCCAGCAGCTCTTTGACAGGGGGCAAAGGTTCACCCCTCCACTTT
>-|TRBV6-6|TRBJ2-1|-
CASSYSPPNEQFF
TGTGCCAGCAGTTACTCACCCCCCAATGAGCAGTTCTTC
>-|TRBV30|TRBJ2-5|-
CAWSVGGTPQYF
TGTGCCTGGAGTGTAGGGGGGACTCCCCAGTACTTC
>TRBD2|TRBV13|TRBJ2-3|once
CASSLTGGLADTQYF
TGTGCCAGCAGCTTAACGGGGGGACTGGCAGATACGCAGTATTTT
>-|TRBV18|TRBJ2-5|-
CASSQQGRETQYF
TGTGCCAGCTCACAACAGGGTCGAGAGACCCAGTACTTC
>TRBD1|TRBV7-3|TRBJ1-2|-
CASSLIPVLGQGNYGYTF
TGTGCCAGCAGCTTAATTCCCGTTTTAGGACAGGGAAACTATGGCTACACCTTC
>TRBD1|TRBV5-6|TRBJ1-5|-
CASSHSTGAGNQPQHF
TGTGCCAGCAGCCACTCGACAGGGGCAGGCAATCAGCCCCAGCATTTT
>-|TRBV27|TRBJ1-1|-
CASSFAEDRAEAFF
TGTGCCAGCAGTTTTGCAGAGGACAGAGCTGAAGCTTTCTTT